This T cell receptor (beta chain) emerged from a study of TIL therapy for anti-PD-1-resistant metastatic lung cancer. The wider study: Progressing patients received lymphodepletion, expanded TIL infusion and IL-2. Findings and limits, study-wide: This highly selected cohort may not generalize to typical lung cancer patients.

Sequencing used immunoSEQ v3. Here immunoSEQ multiplex PCR was the method, and the copy in TCRdb shows in-frame clones only, minus some. The table lists about 45,000 clones, around three quarters of them singletons. A single count supports this clone. Its target is not known. As for time point: pre-treatment sample, taken before nivolumab and TIL therapy. The receptor was isolated from a man in his sixties or seventies with non-small cell lung cancer. The sample in question was blood, obtained at baseline.

The CDR3 nucleotides read TGTGCCAGCAGTTTGAGATATTACCCGACAGATACGCAGTATTTT. Translated, it gives CASSLRYYPTDTQYF. This sequence joins TRBV27 and TRBJ2-3; D is uncertain. This CDR3 spans 15 amino acids. V lost 3 bases to trimming and J lost 3 bases, with 13 bases between them. Germline V CDR1 and CDR2: MNHEY, SMNVEV (reference sequence).